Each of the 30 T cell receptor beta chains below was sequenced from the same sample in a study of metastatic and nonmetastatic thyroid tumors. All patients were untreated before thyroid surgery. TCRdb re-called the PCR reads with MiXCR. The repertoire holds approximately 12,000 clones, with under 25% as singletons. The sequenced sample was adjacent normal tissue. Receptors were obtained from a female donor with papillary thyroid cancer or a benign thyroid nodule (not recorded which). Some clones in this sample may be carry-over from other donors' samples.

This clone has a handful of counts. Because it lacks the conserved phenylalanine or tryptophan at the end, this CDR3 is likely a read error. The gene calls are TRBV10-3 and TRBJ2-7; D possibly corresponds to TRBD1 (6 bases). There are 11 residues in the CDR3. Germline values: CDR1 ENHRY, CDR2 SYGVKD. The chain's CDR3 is CATRQDYGQYL. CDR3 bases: TGTGCCACCAGACAGGATTACGGGCAGTACCTC.

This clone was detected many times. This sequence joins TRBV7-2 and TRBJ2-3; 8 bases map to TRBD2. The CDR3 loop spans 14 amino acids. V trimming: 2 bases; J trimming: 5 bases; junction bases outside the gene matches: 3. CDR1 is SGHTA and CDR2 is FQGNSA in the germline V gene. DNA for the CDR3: TGTGCCAGCAGCTTACGACTAGCGCAAGATACGCAGTATTTT. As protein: CASSLRLAQDTQYF.

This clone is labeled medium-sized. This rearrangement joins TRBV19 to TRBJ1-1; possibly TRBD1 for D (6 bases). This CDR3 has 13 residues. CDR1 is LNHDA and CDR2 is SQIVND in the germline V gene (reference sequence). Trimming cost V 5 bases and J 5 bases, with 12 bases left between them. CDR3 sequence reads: CASSPRGGTEAFF. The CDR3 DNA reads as TGTGCCAGTAGTCCCAGGGGAGGAACTGAAGCTTTCTTT.

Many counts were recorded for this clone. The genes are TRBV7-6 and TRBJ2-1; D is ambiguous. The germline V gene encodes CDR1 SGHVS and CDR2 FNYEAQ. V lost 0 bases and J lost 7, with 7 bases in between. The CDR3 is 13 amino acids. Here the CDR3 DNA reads TGTGCCAGCAGCTTAGCGCAGTCAAATGAGCAGTTCTTC. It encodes CASSLAQSNEQFF.

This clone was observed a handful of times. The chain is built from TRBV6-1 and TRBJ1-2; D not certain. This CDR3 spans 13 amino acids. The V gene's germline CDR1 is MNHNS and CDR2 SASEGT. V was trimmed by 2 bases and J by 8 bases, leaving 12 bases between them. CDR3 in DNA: TGTGCCAGCAGTGAACTCGTTATGGGCGGCTACACCTTC. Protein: CASSELVMGGYTF.

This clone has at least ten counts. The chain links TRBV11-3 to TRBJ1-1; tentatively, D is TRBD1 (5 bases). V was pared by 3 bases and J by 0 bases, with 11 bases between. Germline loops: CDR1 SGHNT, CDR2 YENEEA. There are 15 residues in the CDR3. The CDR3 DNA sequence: TGTGCCAGCAGCTTGGGCGGACAAATGAACACTGAAGCTTTCTTT. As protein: CASSLGGQMNTEAFF. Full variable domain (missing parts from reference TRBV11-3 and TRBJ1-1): EAGVVQSPRYKIIEKKQPVAFWCNPISGHNTLYWYLQNLGQGPELLIRYENEEAVDDSQLPKDRFSAERLKGVDSTLKIQPAELGDSAVYLCASSLGGQMNTEAFFGQGTRLTVV.

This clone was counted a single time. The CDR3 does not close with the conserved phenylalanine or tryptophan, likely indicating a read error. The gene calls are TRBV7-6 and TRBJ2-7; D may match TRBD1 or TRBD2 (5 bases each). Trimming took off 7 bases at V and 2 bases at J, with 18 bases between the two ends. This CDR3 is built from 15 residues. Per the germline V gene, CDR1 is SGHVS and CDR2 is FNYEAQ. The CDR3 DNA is TGTGCCAGCATCATAACAGGCGGGCAGACCTACGAGCAGTACTCC. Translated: CASIITGGQTYEQYS.

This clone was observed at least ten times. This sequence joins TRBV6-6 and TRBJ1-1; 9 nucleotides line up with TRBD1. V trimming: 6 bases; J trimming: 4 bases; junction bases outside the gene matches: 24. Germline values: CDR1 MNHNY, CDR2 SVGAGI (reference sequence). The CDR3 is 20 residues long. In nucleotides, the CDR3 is TGTGCCAGCAGGTTACGCCTTTGGACGGGACAGGGATCCGGTGGCACTGAAGCTTTCTTT. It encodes CASRLRLWTGQGSGGTEAFF.

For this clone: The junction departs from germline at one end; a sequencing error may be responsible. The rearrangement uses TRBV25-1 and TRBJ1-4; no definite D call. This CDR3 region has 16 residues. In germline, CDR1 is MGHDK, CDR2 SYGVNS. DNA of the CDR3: TGTGCCAGCTGTCCCGGCGATTTTGCAACTAATGAAGAACTGTTTTTT. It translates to CASCPGDFATNEELFF.

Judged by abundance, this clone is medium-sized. CDR3 residues: CASSYGVGKETQYF. DNA for the CDR3: TGTGCCAGCAGTTACGGTGTCGGAAAAGAGACCCAGTACTTC. The chain joins TRBV6-6 to TRBJ2-5; D gene uncertain. The length of the CDR3 is 14 residues. V shed 2 bases and J shed 3 bases, with 10 bases lying between them. The germline V gene has CDR1 MNHNY and CDR2 SVGAGI (reference sequence).

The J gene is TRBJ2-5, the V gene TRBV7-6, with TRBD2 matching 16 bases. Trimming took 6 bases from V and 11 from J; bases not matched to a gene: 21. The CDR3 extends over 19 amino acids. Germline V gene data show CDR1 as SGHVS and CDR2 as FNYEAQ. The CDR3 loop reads CASSGTSGGACLRTDTQYF. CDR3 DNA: TGTGCCAGCAGTGGGACTAGCGGGGGGGCTTGCCTTAGGACAGATACGCAGTACTTC.

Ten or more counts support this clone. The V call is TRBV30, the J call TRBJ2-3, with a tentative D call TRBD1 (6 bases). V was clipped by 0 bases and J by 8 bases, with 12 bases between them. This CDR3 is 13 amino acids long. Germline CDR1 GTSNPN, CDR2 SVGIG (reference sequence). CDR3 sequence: CAWSVQGSSTQYF. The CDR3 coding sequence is TGTGCCTGGAGTGTACAGGGTAGTTCTACGCAGTATTTT.

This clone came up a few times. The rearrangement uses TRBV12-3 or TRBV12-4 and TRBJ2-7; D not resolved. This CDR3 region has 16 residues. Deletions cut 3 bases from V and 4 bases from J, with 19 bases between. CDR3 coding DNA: TGTGCCAGCAGTTTCGTGAGTCGCGAACCAATATACGAGCAGTACTTC. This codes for CASSFVSREPIYEQYF.

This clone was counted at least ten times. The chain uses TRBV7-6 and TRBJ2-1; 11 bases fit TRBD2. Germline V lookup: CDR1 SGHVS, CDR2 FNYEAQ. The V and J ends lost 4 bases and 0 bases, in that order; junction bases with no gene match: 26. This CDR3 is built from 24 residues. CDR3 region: CASSSPDLTGIPSGGSPSYNEQFF. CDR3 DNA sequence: TGTGCCAGCAGCTCACCAGATTTGACAGGGATCCCTAGCGGGGGGTCCCCCTCCTACAATGAGCAGTTCTTC.

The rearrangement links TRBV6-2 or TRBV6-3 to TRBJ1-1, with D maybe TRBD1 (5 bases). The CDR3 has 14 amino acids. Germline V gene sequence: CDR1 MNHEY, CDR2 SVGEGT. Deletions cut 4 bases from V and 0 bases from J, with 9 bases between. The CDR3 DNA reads TGTGCCAGCAGTTCGGGGGAGATGAACACTGAAGCTTTCTTT. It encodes CASSSGEMNTEAFF.

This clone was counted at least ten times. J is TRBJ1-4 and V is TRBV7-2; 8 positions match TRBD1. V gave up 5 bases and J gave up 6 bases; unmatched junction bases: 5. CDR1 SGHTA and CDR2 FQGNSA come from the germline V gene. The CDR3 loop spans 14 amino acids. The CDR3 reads CASSQDRGYEKLFF. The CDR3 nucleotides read TGTGCCAGCAGCCAAGACAGGGGTTATGAAAAACTGTTTTTT.

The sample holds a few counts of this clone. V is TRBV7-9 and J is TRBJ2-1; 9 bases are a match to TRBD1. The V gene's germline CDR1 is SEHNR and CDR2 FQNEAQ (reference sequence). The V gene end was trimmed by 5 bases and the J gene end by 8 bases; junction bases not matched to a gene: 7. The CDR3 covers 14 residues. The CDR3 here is CASSHRDRVDEQFF. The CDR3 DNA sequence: TGTGCCAGCAGCCACCGGGACAGGGTGGATGAGCAGTTCTTC.

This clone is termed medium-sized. DNA for the CDR3: TGTGCCAGCCATTGGGGGGTATCCGGGGAGCTGTTTTTT. Protein product: CASHWGVSGELFF. The rearrangement links TRBV12-3 or TRBV12-4 to TRBJ2-2, with D maybe TRBD2 (6 bases). Trimming took 8 bases from V and 6 from J, leaving 13 bases between them. The CDR3 is 13 residues long.

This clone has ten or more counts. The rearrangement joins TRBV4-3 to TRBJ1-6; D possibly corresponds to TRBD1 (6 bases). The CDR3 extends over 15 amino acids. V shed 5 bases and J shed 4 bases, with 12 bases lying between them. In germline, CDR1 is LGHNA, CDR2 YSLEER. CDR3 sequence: CASSNEGQYNSPLHF. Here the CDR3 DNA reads TGCGCCAGCAGCAATGAAGGACAGTATAATTCACCCCTCCACTTT.

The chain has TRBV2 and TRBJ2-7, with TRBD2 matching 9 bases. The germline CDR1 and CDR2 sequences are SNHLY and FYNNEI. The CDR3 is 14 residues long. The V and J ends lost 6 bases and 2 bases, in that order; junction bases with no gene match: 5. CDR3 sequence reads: CASRQGLAAYEQYF. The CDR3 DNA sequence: TGTGCCAGCAGACAGGGACTAGCAGCCTACGAGCAGTACTTC.

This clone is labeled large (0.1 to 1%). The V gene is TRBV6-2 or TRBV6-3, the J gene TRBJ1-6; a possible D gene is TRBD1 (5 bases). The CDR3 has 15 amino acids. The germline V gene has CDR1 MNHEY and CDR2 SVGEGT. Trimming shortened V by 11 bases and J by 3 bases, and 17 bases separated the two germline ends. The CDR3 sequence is CAQRCKGNYNSPLHF. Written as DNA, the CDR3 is TGTGCCCAGAGATGCAAGGGGAACTATAATTCACCCCTCCACTTT.

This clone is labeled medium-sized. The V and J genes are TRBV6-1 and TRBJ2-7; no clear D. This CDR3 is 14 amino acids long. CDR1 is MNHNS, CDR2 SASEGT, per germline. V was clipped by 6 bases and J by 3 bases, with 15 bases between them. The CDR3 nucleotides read TGTGCCAGCAGCCCCTTAACTCCCTTCTACGAGCAGTACTTC. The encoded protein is CASSPLTPFYEQYF.

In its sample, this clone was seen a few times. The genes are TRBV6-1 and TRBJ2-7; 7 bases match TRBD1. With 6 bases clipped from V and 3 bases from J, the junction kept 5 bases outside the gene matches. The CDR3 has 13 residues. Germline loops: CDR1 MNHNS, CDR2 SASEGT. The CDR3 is CASRPPGGYEQYF. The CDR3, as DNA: TGTGCCAGCAGACCCCCAGGGGGCTACGAGCAGTACTTC.

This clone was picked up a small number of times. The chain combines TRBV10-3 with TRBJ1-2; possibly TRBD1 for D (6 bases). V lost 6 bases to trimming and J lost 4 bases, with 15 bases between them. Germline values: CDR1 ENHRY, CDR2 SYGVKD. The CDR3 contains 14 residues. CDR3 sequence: CAIRYRVQGYGYTF. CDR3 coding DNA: TGTGCCATCAGGTACCGGGTACAGGGCTATGGCTACACCTTC.

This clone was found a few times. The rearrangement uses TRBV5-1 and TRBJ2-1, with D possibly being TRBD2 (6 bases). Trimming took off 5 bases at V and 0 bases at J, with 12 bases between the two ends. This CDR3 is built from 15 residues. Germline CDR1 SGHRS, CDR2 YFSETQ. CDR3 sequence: CASSIAAISYNEQFF. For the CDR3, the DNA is TGCGCCAGCAGTATAGCGGCCATCTCCTACAATGAGCAGTTCTTC.

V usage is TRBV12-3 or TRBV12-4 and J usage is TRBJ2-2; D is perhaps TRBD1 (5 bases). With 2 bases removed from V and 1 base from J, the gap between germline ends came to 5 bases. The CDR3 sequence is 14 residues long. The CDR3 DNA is TGTGCCAGCAGTTTACAGGGGAACACCGGGGAGCTGTTTTTT. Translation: CASSLQGNTGELFF.

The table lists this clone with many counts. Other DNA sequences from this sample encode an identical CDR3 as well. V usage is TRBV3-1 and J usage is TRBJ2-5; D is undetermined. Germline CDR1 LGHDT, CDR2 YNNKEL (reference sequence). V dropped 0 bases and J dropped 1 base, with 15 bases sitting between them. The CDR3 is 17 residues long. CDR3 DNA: TGTGCCAGCAGCCAAGATCCGGAGAGGTGGAGCCAAGAGACCCAGTACTTC. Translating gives CASSQDPERWSQETQYF.

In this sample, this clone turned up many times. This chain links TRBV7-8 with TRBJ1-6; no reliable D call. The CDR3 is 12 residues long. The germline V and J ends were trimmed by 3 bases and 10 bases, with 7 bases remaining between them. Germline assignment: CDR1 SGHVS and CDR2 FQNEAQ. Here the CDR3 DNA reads TGTGCCAGCAGCTTTGGTTCCTCACCCCTCCACTTT. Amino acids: CASSFGSSPLHF.

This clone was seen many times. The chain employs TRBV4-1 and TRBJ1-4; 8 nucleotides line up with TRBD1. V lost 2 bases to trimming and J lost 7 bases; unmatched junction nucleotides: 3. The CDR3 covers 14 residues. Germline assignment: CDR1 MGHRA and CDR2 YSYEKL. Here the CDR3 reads CASSQQGAGEKLFF. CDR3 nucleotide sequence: TGCGCCAGCAGCCAACAGGGGGCGGGTGAAAAACTGTTTTTT.

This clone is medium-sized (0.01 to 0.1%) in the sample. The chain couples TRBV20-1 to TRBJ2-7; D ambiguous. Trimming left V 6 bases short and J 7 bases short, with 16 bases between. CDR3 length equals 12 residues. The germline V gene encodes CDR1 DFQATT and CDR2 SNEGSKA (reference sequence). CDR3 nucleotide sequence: TGCAGTGCCATCCGACCTACTACAGAGCAGTACTTC. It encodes CSAIRPTTEQYF.